Included here is one TCR beta chain sequence, with context. The authors reverse transcribed about 0.5 to 1 ug RNA with random hexamers. Coverage of TCR beta CDR3 amplification by immunoSEQ multiplex PCR extended to 54 Vbeta and 13 Jbeta. MiXCR, applied by TCRdb to the immunoSEQ multiplex PCR reads, yields one record per CDR3 protein. The sample contains nearly 110,000 distinct CDR3 sequences, approximately 93% of which appear only once. The record originates from a study of CD8 T cells in Susac syndrome. Study background: Each patient with Susac syndrome, at the time of blood draw, was therapy-naive, on corticosteroids, or on intravenous immunoglobulin alone.

CDR3 length: 13 amino acids. Germline V CDR1 and CDR2: SQVTM, ANQGSEA. Trimming stripped 7 bases from V and 2 bases from J, with 15 bases between. The genes are TRBV29-1 and TRBJ2-7, with D maybe TRBD1 (6 bases). The sequence came from a human donor with Susac syndrome. Sequencing used CD8+ T cells from PBMCs. The CDR3 here is CSAEQDSPYEQYF. In nucleotides, the CDR3 is TGCAGCGCAGAACAGGACAGCCCCTACGAGCAGTACTTC.